The rows below give T cell receptor beta chains drawn from one sample of a study of PD-1 blockade in classical Hodgkin lymphoma. Profiled with immunoSEQ multiplex PCR; TCRdb holds only in-frame clones, not every one. The sample lists roughly 23,000 clones, about 65% occurring once. The source material was peripheral blood mononuclear cells (PBMCs), sampled at baseline. The receptor set was obtained from a human donor with classical Hodgkin lymphoma. Both conserved end residues are part of each CDR3. D genes are given only for firm matches. Size is stated for part of the rows, as once, few or many counts, or as a class when the clone is expanded.

size,D,length,V,J,DNA,CDR3
few,TRBD1,18,TRBV19,TRBJ1-1,TGTGCCAGTACCTCAATCTCCGGACCGGGACAGGGGTACACTGAAGCTTTCTTT,CASTSISGPGQGYTEAFF
few,TRBD2,15,TRBV10-3,TRBJ2-3,TGTGCCATCAGTGGGACTAGCGATAGCACAGATACGCAGTATTTT,CAISGTSDSTDTQYF
NA,NA,15,TRBV18,TRBJ1-2,TGTGCCAGCTCTCGATCAGGGACCGCATCCTATGGCTACACCTTC,CASSRSGTASYGYTF
once,NA,12,TRBV10-3,TRBJ2-5,TGTGCCATCAGGGGGGAGCGAGAGACCCAGTACTTC,CAIRGERETQYF
NA,NA,15,TRBV25-1,TRBJ1-1,TGTGCCAGCAGTGATGGGGGGACAATTTCCACTGAAGCTTTCTTT,CASSDGGTISTEAFF
NA,NA,14,TRBV25-1,TRBJ1-1,TGTGCCAGCAGTGATGCAGGGGCGAACACTGAAGCTTTCTTT,CASSDAGANTEAFF
NA,TRBD2,18,TRBV7-3,TRBJ2-1,TGTGCCAGCAGCCCAGGGGGGGTTAGTAGCGGGAGCTTCAATGAGCAGTTCTTC,CASSPGGVSSGSFNEQFF
NA,NA,11,TRBV20-1,TRBJ2-7,TGCAGTGGGAAGGGGATCTACGAGCAGTACTTC,CSGKGIYEQYF
few,NA,14,TRBV5-1,TRBJ2-2,TGCGCCAGCAGCCCCGTCGGCCCTGCGGGGGAGCTGTTTTTT,CASSPVGPAGELFF
NA,TRBD1,17,TRBV7-8,TRBJ2-5,TGTGCCAGCAGCTTAGCGCCCAGGGGGCGCTTTCAAGAGACCCAGTACTTC,CASSLAPRGRFQETQYF
NA,TRBD2,17,TRBV7-9,TRBJ2-7,TGTGCCAGCAGCTTGAGCCCTAGCGGGAGGCTTTCCTACGAGCAGTACTTC,CASSLSPSGRLSYEQYF
NA,NA,16,TRBV6-5,TRBJ2-2,TGTGCCAGCAGTTACTTTCGGGTATCGAACACCGGGGAGCTGTTTTTT,CASSYFRVSNTGELFF
few,NA,12,TRBV7-2,TRBJ1-4,TGTGCCAGCAGCTTCCCCCCTGGAAAACTGTTTTTT,CASSFPPGKLFF
NA,TRBD2,18,TRBV4-3,TRBJ2-2,TGCGCCAGCAGCCAGTATATAGCGGGGGCCGCGAACACCGGGGAGCTGTTTTTT,CASSQYIAGAANTGELFF
NA,NA,13,TRBV6-4,TRBJ1-6,TGTGCCAGCAGTGACTCACTGGATTCACCCCTCCACTTT,CASSDSLDSPLHF
NA,NA,16,TRBV6-5,TRBJ2-5,TGTGCCAGCAGTTACTCGACAGTAATCGGAAGGGAGACCCAGTACTTC,CASSYSTVIGRETQYF
NA,NA,15,TRBV30,TRBJ2-3,TGTGCCTGTTACCCCTGGGGCTCGAGCACAGATACGCAGTATTTT,CACYPWGSSTDTQYF
NA,TRBD1,16,TRBV10-3,TRBJ1-1,TGTGCCATCAGACCGGGACAGGGAGAGGGGGACACTGAAGCTTTCTTT,CAIRPGQGEGDTEAFF
NA,NA,12,TRBV7-8,TRBJ2-7,TGTGCCAGCAGTATGGACCGCTACGAGCAGTACTTC,CASSMDRYEQYF
NA,TRBD1,16,TRBV11-3,TRBJ2-2,TGTGCCAGCAGCTTAGGAGGGGGACAGGGATCCGGGGAGCTGTTTTTT,CASSLGGGQGSGELFF
NA,NA,14,TRBV25-1,TRBJ2-5,TGTGCCAGCAGTACTGACAGCCTCCAAGAGACCCAGTACTTC,CASSTDSLQETQYF
NA,NA,13,TRBV7-3,TRBJ2-3,TGTGCCAGCAGCTTAGGTCGGACAGATACGCAGTATTTT,CASSLGRTDTQYF
NA,NA,15,TRBV4-3,TRBJ1-2,TGCGCCAGCAGCCAAGAGAGGGCACTAACGTATGGCTACACCTTC,CASSQERALTYGYTF
few,NA,14,TRBV6-6,TRBJ1-4,TGTGCCAGCAGTTACGGAACGAGTTCCGAGAAACTGTTTTTT,CASSYGTSSEKLFF
NA,NA,14,TRBV4-3,TRBJ2-2,TGCGCCAGCAGCCAAGATGAACGTACCGGGGAGCTGTTTTTT,CASSQDERTGELFF
NA,NA,14,TRBV10-2,TRBJ2-5,TGCGCCAGCAGTGGGGGGTCGTGGTCGAAGACCCAGTACTTC,CASSGGSWSKTQYF
NA,TRBD2,17,TRBV5-1,TRBJ2-5,TGCGCCAGCAGCTTGCCACTAGCGGGAGAGGAATCAGAGACCCAGTACTTC,CASSLPLAGEESETQYF
NA,NA,14,TRBV4-2,TRBJ2-7,TGTGCCAGCAGTTACGGGGCAGGGGTTGACGAGCAGTACTTC,CASSYGAGVDEQYF
NA,TRBD2,15,TRBV28,TRBJ2-5,TGTGCCAGCAGTTCCCCGGCGGGGGGGCGAGAGACCCAGTACTTC,CASSSPAGGRETQYF
NA,NA,14,TRBV6-5,TRBJ1-1,TGTGCCAGCAGTTACTCCGGGGGGACGACTGAAGCTTTCTTT,CASSYSGGTTEAFF
NA,TRBD1,17,TRBV18,TRBJ2-4,TGTGCCAGCTCACCATTAACTCCCGGGACAGGGATAGACATTCAGTACTTC,CASSPLTPGTGIDIQYF
NA,NA,14,TRBV7-6,TRBJ2-3,TGTGCCAGCAGCTTCTCCCAGACCTCAGATACGCAGTATTTT,CASSFSQTSDTQYF
NA,TRBD2,15,TRBV7-9,TRBJ2-3,TGTGCCAGCAGCTTAGGGACTAGCGGGAGAGATACGCAGTATTTT,CASSLGTSGRDTQYF
NA,NA,17,TRBV11-3,TRBJ2-1,TGTGCCAGCAGCTTGAAAAACCGGGTCAGCCCCTACAATGAGCAGTTCTTC,CASSLKNRVSPYNEQFF
once,TRBD2,15,TRBV7-9,TRBJ2-1,TGTGCCAGCAGCCAAGCGGGAGAGATATACAATGAGCAGTTCTTC,CASSQAGEIYNEQFF
NA,NA,14,TRBV7-2,TRBJ2-3,TGTGCCAGCAGCTTCTTAAGAACCACAGATACGCAGTATTTT,CASSFLRTTDTQYF
NA,NA,13,TRBV7-8,TRBJ2-7,TGTGCCAGCAGCATAAACCCGTCCTACGAGCAGTACTTC,CASSINPSYEQYF
NA,TRBD2,13,TRBV5-6,TRBJ2-5,TGTGCCAGCAGCTTACTAGCGGCAGAGACCCAGTACTTC,CASSLLAAETQYF
NA,TRBD2,20,TRBV4-1,TRBJ2-7,TGCGCCAGCAGCCTCCGGGTCCCTGGGGGACTAGCGGGAGCGAGCAACGAGCAGTACTTC,CASSLRVPGGLAGASNEQYF
NA,NA,13,TRBV5-6,TRBJ2-1,TGTGCCAGCAGCTCCACAGGAATACTACACCTGTTCTTC,CASSSTGILHLFF
NA,NA,15,TRBV6-1,TRBJ1-3,TGTGCCAGCAGGGGTACAGCGAGCTCTGGAAACACCATATATTTT,CASRGTASSGNTIYF
NA,TRBD1,17,TRBV10-3,TRBJ1-2,TGTGCCATCAGTGAGGGGACAGGGGCCCCAGGGAACTATGGCTACACCTTC,CAISEGTGAPGNYGYTF
few,TRBD1,15,TRBV6-5,TRBJ1-1,TGTGCCAGCAGTTTGAACAGGGGGATAGACACTGAAGCTTTCTTT,CASSLNRGIDTEAFF
once,TRBD1,13,TRBV18,TRBJ2-3,TGTGCCAGCTCACCGGCCGCAGGGGGTACGCAGTATTTT,CASSPAAGGTQYF
NA,TRBD1,15,TRBV19,TRBJ2-1,TGTGCCAGTAGTAGCCGGACAGGGGCATACAATGAGCAGTTCTTC,CASSSRTGAYNEQFF
NA,NA,12,TRBV7-9,TRBJ1-2,TGTGCCAGCAGCTTGGAGGGTTGGGGCTACACCTTC,CASSLEGWGYTF
NA,NA,14,TRBV28,TRBJ1-2,TGTGCCAGCAGTTCACAAAAATGGAATAATGGCTACACCTTC,CASSSQKWNNGYTF
NA,NA,11,TRBV5-1,TRBJ2-5,TGCGCCAGCAGCTTACAAGAGACCCAGTACTTC,CASSLQETQYF
NA,NA,12,TRBV19,TRBJ1-3,TGTGCCAGTAGTATACTCGGAAACACCATATATTTT,CASSILGNTIYF
NA,TRBD1,13,TRBV25-1,TRBJ1-2,TGTGCCAGCTCTAGACAGGGTAACTATGGCTACACCTTC,CASSRQGNYGYTF
NA,NA,13,TRBV29-1,TRBJ2-3,TGCAGCGTTGTGTCGGCTAGCACAGATACGCAGTATTTT,CSVVSASTDTQYF
NA,NA,16,TRBV11-2,TRBJ2-7,TGTGCCAGCAGCTTAGGGGGCGGGCTCAGCTCCTACGAGCAGTACTTC,CASSLGGGLSSYEQYF
NA,NA,14,TRBV6-5,TRBJ2-7,TGTGCCAGCTCCCCCAGGGGCGGGGTCCACGAGCAGTACTTC,CASSPRGGVHEQYF